This TCR beta chain was obtained from a study of blood T cells in healthy people across ages. Each sample had at least 6 million PBMCs isolated. PCR was performed a second time for 7 to 11 cycles using a sample-barcoded 5' primer and a J-beta primer mix. TCRdb recomputed calls from the 5' RACE reads with MiXCR, one row per CDR3 protein. This table holds around 780,000 distinct CDR3 sequences, approximately 53% found once. The receptor's source is a man between 40 and 49 years old in good health. The sample was blood.

The CDR3 coding sequence is TGCGCCAGCAGCGTCGACGTCGCCGAGCAGTACTTC. It is translated as CASSVDVAEQYF. The chain is built from TRBV5-1 and TRBJ2-4; D gene uncertain. The last part of the DNA fits TRBJ2-7 better; the J call may be wrong. The CDR3 is made up of 12 amino acids. The germline V gene has CDR1 SGHRS and CDR2 YFSETQ.